The clone carrying this T cell receptor (beta chain) turned up a few times. Its matching antigen is unknown. There were TCR beta CDR3 regions amplified from RNA transcripts. Researchers ran a first-round RT-PCR on the TCR CDR3 using the HTBI primer set. Each CDR3 protein gets one entry after TCRdb re-called the multiplex PCR reads with MiXCR. The table shows about 770,000 distinct CDR3 sequences, with around 20% occurring only once. Out of 10 ml of fresh peripheral blood came the PBMCs. The data stem from a study of T cells in Graves' hyperthyroidism and ophthalmopathy. Study results and limitations: Ophthalmopathy onset followed model prediction by a median approximately 6.2 months. Clonotypes that were expanded in thyroid above 0.001 mostly appeared in blood too. Separating ophthalmopathy from stable hyperthyroidism was achieved by a 13 V-J model.

Germline V gene data show CDR1 as MNHEY and CDR2 as SVGEGT. The V segment lost 5 bases and the J segment 4 bases; nucleotides outside the gene matches: 6. CDR3 length equals 15 residues. The TCR originated in a woman in her forties or fifties with Graves' hyperthyroidism that later progressed to Graves' ophthalmopathy. The chain links TRBV6-2 or TRBV6-3 to TRBJ2-1; 9 nucleotides align to TRBD2. The source material was blood. The CDR3 nucleotides are TGTGCCAGCAGTCGGACTAGCGAGGGATACAATGAGCAGTTCTTC. Protein product: CASSRTSEGYNEQFF.